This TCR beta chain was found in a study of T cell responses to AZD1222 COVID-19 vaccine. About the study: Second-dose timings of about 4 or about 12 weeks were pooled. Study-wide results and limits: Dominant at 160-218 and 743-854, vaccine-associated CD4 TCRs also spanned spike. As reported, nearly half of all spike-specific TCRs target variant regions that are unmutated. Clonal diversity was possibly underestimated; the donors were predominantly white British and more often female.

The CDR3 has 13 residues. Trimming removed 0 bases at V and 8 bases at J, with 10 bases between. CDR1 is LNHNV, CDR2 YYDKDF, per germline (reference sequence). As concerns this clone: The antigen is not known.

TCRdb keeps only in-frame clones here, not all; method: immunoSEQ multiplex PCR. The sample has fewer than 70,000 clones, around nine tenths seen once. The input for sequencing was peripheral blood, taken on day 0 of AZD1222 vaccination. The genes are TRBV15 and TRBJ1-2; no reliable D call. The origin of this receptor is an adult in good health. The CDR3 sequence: CATSRDFESGYTF. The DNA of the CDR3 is TGTGCCACCAGCAGAGATTTCGAGTCCGGCTACACCTTC.